Presented here are 2 T cell receptor beta chains from one specimen sequenced in a study of blood T cell repertoires in COVID-19. Sequencing used immunoSEQ multiplex PCR; TCRdb keeps in-frame clones, though not all of them. The table has around 200,000 clones, around 87% seen once. Sequenced sample: peripheral blood. The receptors were sampled from a woman of 80 years or more in a cohort sampled during active or convalescent COVID-19.

The gene calls are TRBV10-2 and TRBJ2-3; D ambiguous. The germline gives CDR1 WSHSY, CDR2 SAAADI. The CDR3 has 16 residues. V was cut by 3 bases and J by 4 bases, with 17 bases left in between. CDR3 region: CASSDPYSSRADTQYF. The CDR3 nucleotides are TGCGCCAGCAGTGACCCCTACTCGTCGCGAGCAGATACGCAGTATTTT.

This clone appeared a few times. The chain has TRBV10-3 and TRBJ2-1; a weak D match, TRBD1 (6 bases). The V end lost 6 bases, the J end lost 2 bases, and 11 bases lay between the germline ends. Germline V CDR1 and CDR2: ENHRY, SYGVKD. This CDR3 contains 14 residues. CDR3 DNA: TGTGCCATCAGCCGACAGGTCCCCTACAATGAGCAGTTCTTC. This gives the protein CAISRQVPYNEQFF.